A single sample is the source of the 24 T cell receptor beta chains below, sequenced in a study of blood T cells in healthy people across ages. A second PCR, run for about 6 to 11 cycles, used a sample-barcoded 5' primer plus a J-beta primer mix. Via MiXCR, TCRdb re-called the 5' RACE reads, giving one row per CDR3 protein. The table has about 1,400,000 distinct CDR3 sequences, about 43% seen once. Sequenced material: blood. Receptors originate from a woman younger than 35 in good health.

On this clonotype itself: At one end the junction does not follow the germline gene, possibly because of a read error. Here the CDR3 DNA reads TGTGCCTGGAGTGAAGGTGGGACCCCTAGGGAGACCCAGTATTTC. Protein: CAWSEGGTPRETQYF. V and J are TRBV30 and TRBJ2-5; D possibly uses TRBD1 or TRBD2 (5 bases each). Germline lookup yields CDR1 GTSNPN and CDR2 SVGIG (reference sequence). The CDR3 has 15 residues.

The chain has TRBV7-2 and TRBJ1-4, with 10 bases that match TRBD1. CDR1 is SGHTA and CDR2 is FQGNSA in the germline V gene. Unmatched junction bases numbered 4, after V lost 4 bases and J lost 8 bases. The CDR3 extends over 14 amino acids. The DNA of the CDR3 is TGTGCCAGCAGCTCGGGACAGGGGCCCGAAAAACTGTTTTTT. It translates to CASSSGQGPEKLFF.

The rearrangement uses TRBV24-1 and TRBJ2-1, with D perhaps matching TRBD2 (6 bases). The CDR3 extends over 14 amino acids. V lost 6 bases, J lost 4 bases, and 12 bases lay in between. Germline lookup yields CDR1 KGHDR and CDR2 SFDVKD. The CDR3 DNA reads TGTGCCACCAGTTATAGCGGACTATACAATGAGCAGTTCTTC. Protein product: CATSYSGLYNEQFF.

V and J are TRBV9 and TRBJ2-3, with TRBD2 identical over 8 bases. Germline CDR1 is SGDLS and CDR2 is YYNGEE. This CDR3 spans 18 amino acids. The J segment lost 0 bases and the V segment lost 0 bases, leaving 9 bases of the junction unmatched. In DNA, the CDR3 is TGTGCCAGCAGCGTAGTAGGGACTAGTGCCTTCAGCACAGATACGCAGTATTTT. Amino acid sequence: CASSVVGTSAFSTDTQYF.

The chain links TRBV5-1 to TRBJ2-1; 16 bases match TRBD2. Germline CDR1 is SGHRS and CDR2 is YFSETQ. The CDR3 extends over 18 amino acids. V trimming: 3 bases; J trimming: 5 bases; junction bases outside the gene matches: 8. In nucleotides, the CDR3 is TGCGCCAGCAGCTCAAATCCGGGACTAGCGGGAGGGAACAATGAGCAGTTCTTC. Protein sequence: CASSSNPGLAGGNNEQFF.

V and J are TRBV20-1 and TRBJ2-7, with 8 positions matching TRBD2. V lost 7 bases, J lost 5 bases, and 10 bases stayed unmatched. Germline lookup yields CDR1 DFQATT and CDR2 SNEGSKA (reference sequence). The CDR3 covers 13 residues. CDR3 bases: TGCAGTGTTACGGGGACTAGTCTCCACGAGCAGTACTTC. The encoded protein is CSVTGTSLHEQYF.

This clonotype has a handful of counts. The chain links TRBV20-1 to TRBJ2-3; TRBD1 agrees at 9 bases. V shed 0 bases, J shed 3 bases, and the junction held 7 bases outside the gene matches. Germline CDR1 reads DFQATT; CDR2 reads SNEGSKA (reference sequence). The CDR3 extends over 16 amino acids. The CDR3 is CSARDGDREVTDTQYF. The CDR3 DNA is TGCAGTGCTAGAGATGGGGACAGGGAGGTAACAGATACGCAGTATTTT.

The sample holds a few counts of this clonotype. The V call is TRBV2, the J call TRBJ2-5; the match to TRBD2 covers 9 bases. V dropped 10 bases and J dropped 6; count of bases not matched to a gene: 12. The CDR3 contains 14 residues. In germline, CDR1 is SNHLY, CDR2 FYNNEI. The CDR3 sequence: CAIQGGGGQKTQYF. The CDR3 bases are TGTGCCATTCAGGGCGGGGGGGGCCAGAAGACCCAGTACTTC.

This clonotype was seen a few times. The V call is TRBV3-1, the J call TRBJ2-5, with D unclear. The germline V and J ends were trimmed by 5 bases and 2 bases, with 15 bases remaining between them. The CDR3 consists of 15 residues. Germline values: CDR1 LGHDT, CDR2 YNNKEL (reference sequence). CDR3 nucleotides: TGTGCCAGCAGCTCAATGTCCGGCTCTCAAGAGACCCAGTACTTC. Protein sequence: CASSSMSGSQETQYF.

The chain uses TRBV6-2 or TRBV6-3 and TRBJ2-7; 9 nucleotides match TRBD2. The junction had 6 bases not matched to a gene; V was cut back by 2 bases and J by 4 bases. Germline lookup yields CDR1 MNHEY and CDR2 SVGEGT. CDR3 length: 15 residues. The CDR3 DNA is TGTGCCAGCAGTTACCGCGGGAGGGGCCAATACGAGCAGTACTTC. Translating it yields CASSYRGRGQYEQYF.

The gene calls are TRBV20-1 and TRBJ2-7; 9 nucleotides align to TRBD1. The germline gives CDR1 DFQATT, CDR2 SNEGSKA (reference sequence). This CDR3 has 16 residues. J gave up 6 bases and V 3 bases, and 15 bases lay outside the gene matches. The CDR3 nucleotides read TGCAGTGCTAGTTCTGGGTCAGGGACAGGGTTCTTCGAGCAGTACTTC. Amino acid sequence: CSASSGSGTGFFEQYF.

This clonotype was observed a few times. The chain uses TRBV6-2 or TRBV6-3 and TRBJ1-1; 7 bases align to TRBD1. This CDR3 region has 15 residues. Germline lookup yields CDR1 MNHEY and CDR2 SVGEGT. V lost 5 bases to trimming and J lost 4 bases; unmatched junction nucleotides: 10. The CDR3 here is CASSPGTVVSTEAFF. DNA for the CDR3: TGTGCCAGCAGTCCCGGGACAGTGGTCAGCACTGAAGCTTTCTTT.

The rearrangement joins TRBV28 to TRBJ1-6; TRBD1 might be the D (6 bases). CDR3 length: 18 residues. Germline-derived CDR1 and CDR2 are MDHEN and SYDVKM. V was clipped by 5 bases and J by 5 bases, with 22 bases between them. CDR3 DNA sequence: TGTGCCAGCAGTCCAGTGAGTTGGGGGCGGATTGATAATTCACCCCTCCACTTT. Its translation: CASSPVSWGRIDNSPLHF.

V gene TRBV4-1 combines with J gene TRBJ2-3; tentative D call: TRBD2 (5 bases). In germline, CDR1 is MGHRA, CDR2 YSYEKL. V was pared by 1 base and J by 6 bases, with 14 bases between. The CDR3 totals 15 residues. CDR3 in amino acids: CASSQVWARRDTQYF. CDR3 DNA: TGCGCCAGCAGCCAAGTTTGGGCCCGGAGGGATACGCAGTATTTT.

The gene calls are TRBV28 and TRBJ2-7; 7 bases align to TRBD2. Germline lookup yields CDR1 MDHEN and CDR2 SYDVKM. The CDR3 contains 15 residues. J gave up 1 base and V 2 bases, and 5 bases lay outside the gene matches. As DNA, the CDR3 is TGTGCCAGCAGTTTAAAGTCTAGCGGTTCCTACGAGCAGTACTTC. This gives the protein CASSLKSSGSYEQYF.

V usage is TRBV29-1 and J usage is TRBJ2-3; 8 bases agree with TRBD2. The germline V gene has CDR1 SQVTM and CDR2 ANQGSEA. The CDR3 is 14 amino acids. V lost 7 bases, J lost 1 base, and 7 bases stayed unmatched. CDR3 coding DNA: TGCAGCGCCGGGGGGGTAGCGGGCACAGATACGCAGTATTTT. This translates into CSAGGVAGTDTQYF.

The genes are TRBV5-1 and TRBJ2-1; weak D call: TRBD2 (5 bases). Germline V gives CDR1 SGHRS, CDR2 YFSETQ. The CDR3 runs to 14 residues. V was pared by 7 bases and J by 1 base, with 12 bases between. CDR3 loop: CASAEDPSYNEQFF. CDR3 DNA sequence: TGCGCCAGCGCGGAGGACCCTTCCTACAATGAGCAGTTCTTC.

This clonotype was detected a few times. DNA of the CDR3: TGTGCCAGCGGACTAGGGGGCGCGGGGAGCTATGGCTACACCTTC. This gives the protein CASGLGGAGSYGYTF. This chain connects TRBV6-5 to TRBJ1-2, with 7 positions matching TRBD1. The CDR3 sequence is 15 residues long. The V gene's germline CDR1 is MNHEY and CDR2 SVGAGI. V shed 8 bases and J 4 bases; nucleotides not matched to a gene: 13.

The chain links TRBV4-2 to TRBJ1-2, with D unresolved. This CDR3 comprises 15 residues. Trimming pared 0 bases from V and 4 bases from J, leaving 12 bases between. Germline assignment: CDR1 LGHNA and CDR2 YNFKEQ. CDR3 DNA: TGTGCCAGCAGCCAAGACGGAGCAGCCACCTATGGCTACACCTTC. Its translation is CASSQDGAATYGYTF.

Written as DNA, the CDR3 is TGTGCCAGCAGCGCAAACAGGGGAATGAACACTGAAGCTTTCTTT. Translating gives CASSANRGMNTEAFF. The chain recombines TRBV7-2 with TRBJ1-1, with TRBD1 matching over 7 bases. The J segment lost 0 bases and the V segment lost 5 bases, leaving 6 bases of the junction unmatched. CDR1 and CDR2 (germline): SGHTA, FQGNSA. The CDR3 has 15 amino acids.

This clonotype was counted a few times. The chain combines TRBV6-2 or TRBV6-3 with TRBJ2-7, with D maybe TRBD1 (6 bases). Germline loops: CDR1 MNHEY, CDR2 SVGEGT. The germline V and J ends were trimmed by 6 bases and 3 bases, with 15 bases remaining between them. This CDR3 is built from 14 residues. The CDR3 protein is CASRTQGRRYEQYF. CDR3 nucleotide sequence: TGTGCCAGCAGAACACAGGGACGACGCTACGAGCAGTACTTC.

This clonotype was counted only a few times. The V and J genes are TRBV5-1 and TRBJ1-1; D gene ambiguous. In germline, CDR1 is SGHRS, CDR2 YFSETQ. The V and J ends lost 1 base and 4 bases respectively, with 14 bases between them. The CDR3 runs to 15 residues. CDR3 loop: CASSLSGSGSTEAFF. The CDR3 DNA is TGCGCCAGCAGCTTGTCGGGCAGCGGGAGCACTGAAGCTTTCTTT.

There are a few counts of this clonotype. This rearrangement joins TRBV4-1 to TRBJ2-7; D is perhaps TRBD1 (5 bases). The CDR3 extends over 16 amino acids. V lost 0 bases, J lost 3 bases, and 15 bases lay in between. The germline gives CDR1 MGHRA, CDR2 YSYEKL. The CDR3 bases are TGCGCCAGCAGCCAAGAACGTGTTCAGGGCCGCTACGAGCAGTACTTC. Translating it yields CASSQERVQGRYEQYF.

Here the CDR3 reads CSAQLAGGADTQYF. The CDR3 DNA reads TGCAGTGCTCAACTAGCGGGGGGGGCAGATACGCAGTATTTT. This rearrangement joins TRBV20-1 to TRBJ2-3; TRBD2 aligns across 13 bases. CDR3 size: 14 residues. From germline, CDR1 is DFQATT and CDR2 SNEGSKA (reference sequence). The J segment lost 4 bases and the V segment lost 5 bases, leaving 3 bases of the junction unmatched.